This TCR beta chain was sequenced during a study of neurological immune-mediated disorders. The V end lost 6 bases, the J end lost 10 bases, and 18 bases lay between the germline ends. This CDR3 spans 13 amino acids. The germline gives CDR1 SGHAT, CDR2 FQNNGV. Notes on this clonotype: The antigen remains unidentified.

Whole-study results and caveats: Clinical features showed no association with the multiple sclerosis repertoire cluster, and MRI features showed none either. Phylogenetic grouping assigned the repertoires of 18 of 34 multiple sclerosis patients to one related-CDR3 cluster, which constitutes a possible signature.

TCRdb itself ran the 5' RACE reads through MiXCR, one entry per CDR3 protein. The sample has roughly 120,000 distinct CDR3 sequences, more than 2.5% seen once. V is TRBV11-2 and J is TRBJ1-1, with D possibly being TRBD1 (5 bases). The TCR originated in a woman aged 30 to 39 with multiple sclerosis. Sequenced material: PBMCs. In nucleotides, the CDR3 is TGTGCCAGCAGTCAGTCCCGAAATGGGGCAGCTTTCTTT. It translates to CASSQSRNGAAFF.